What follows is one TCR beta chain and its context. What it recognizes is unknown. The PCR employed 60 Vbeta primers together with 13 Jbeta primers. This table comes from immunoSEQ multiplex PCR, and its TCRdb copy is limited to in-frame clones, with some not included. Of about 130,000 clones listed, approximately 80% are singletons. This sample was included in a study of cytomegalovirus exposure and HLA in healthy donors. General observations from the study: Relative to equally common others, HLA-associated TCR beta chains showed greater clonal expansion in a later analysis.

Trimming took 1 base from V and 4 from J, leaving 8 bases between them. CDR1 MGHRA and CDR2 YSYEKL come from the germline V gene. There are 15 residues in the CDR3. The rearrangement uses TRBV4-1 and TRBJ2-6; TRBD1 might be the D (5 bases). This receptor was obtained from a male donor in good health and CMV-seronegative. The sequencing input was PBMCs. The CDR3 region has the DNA TGCGCCAGCAGCCAAGCAGGGCCCGGGGCCAACGTCCTGACTTTC. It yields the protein CASSQAGPGANVLTF.